Listed below are T cell receptor beta chains from one sample, sequenced in a study of cytomegalovirus exposure and HLA in healthy donors. The method was immunoSEQ multiplex PCR; TCRdb's version includes in-frame clones alone and lacks a portion of them. Of some 150,000 clones listed, roughly 89% were seen once; the top ten hold about 10%. The source material was PBMCs. The receptors originated from a woman aged 18-30 years in good health and CMV-seropositive. The CDR3 runs from the conserved cysteine through the conserved F or W. D genes are given only for firm matches. Not every row has a clone size; where given, it reads once, few, many or a size class.

cdr3_nt: TGTGCCAGCAGCTCCGGGGGGGGCAGAAATCAGCCCCAGCATTTT
cdr3_aa: CASSSGGGRNQPQHF
d_call: -
j_call: TRBJ1-5
clone_size: -
cdr3_length: 15
v_call: TRBV7-2

cdr3_nt: TGTGCCAGCAGCTTGGGAGGGGGAGCTCAGCCCCAGCATTTT
cdr3_aa: CASSLGGGAQPQHF
d_call: -
j_call: TRBJ1-5
clone_size: -
cdr3_length: 14
v_call: TRBV5-6

cdr3_nt: TGTGCCAGCAGCTTAGGTAGCGGGGGGCCTTACAATGAGCAGTTCTTC
cdr3_aa: CASSLGSGGPYNEQFF
d_call: TRBD2
j_call: TRBJ2-1
clone_size: -
cdr3_length: 16
v_call: TRBV11-2

cdr3_nt: TGTGCCAGCAGCTTAGACACTGGGGGCGGTGAAAAACTGTTTTTT
cdr3_aa: CASSLDTGGGEKLFF
d_call: -
j_call: TRBJ1-4
clone_size: -
cdr3_length: 15
v_call: TRBV7-9

cdr3_nt: TGTGCCTGGAGTGCGGGGTTGATGCGGGCCCAGTACTTC
cdr3_aa: CAWSAGLMRAQYF
d_call: -
j_call: TRBJ2-5
clone_size: -
cdr3_length: 13
v_call: TRBV30

cdr3_nt: TGTGCCAGCAGTTACACAAAGACAGGGACCAACTATGGCTACACCTTC
cdr3_aa: CASSYTKTGTNYGYTF
d_call: TRBD1
j_call: TRBJ1-2
clone_size: -
cdr3_length: 16
v_call: TRBV6-6

cdr3_nt: TGTGCCATCGGACAGGGGGCGACCTACAATGAGCAGTTCTTC
cdr3_aa: CAIGQGATYNEQFF
d_call: TRBD1
j_call: TRBJ2-1
clone_size: -
cdr3_length: 14
v_call: TRBV28

cdr3_nt: TGTGCCAGCAATCCGGGACAGTCCAATGGGGATACGCAGTATTTT
cdr3_aa: CASNPGQSNGDTQYF
d_call: TRBD1
j_call: TRBJ2-3
clone_size: -
cdr3_length: 15
v_call: TRBV6-6

cdr3_nt: TGTGCCAGCAGCTCCCGAGGGGGCTACGAAAAACTGTTTTTT
cdr3_aa: CASSSRGGYEKLFF
d_call: TRBD1
j_call: TRBJ1-4
clone_size: -
cdr3_length: 14
v_call: TRBV5-4

cdr3_nt: TGTGCCAGTAGTCCCCCCCGGGGGAACACCGGGGAGCTGTTTTTT
cdr3_aa: CASSPPRGNTGELFF
d_call: -
j_call: TRBJ2-2
clone_size: -
cdr3_length: 15
v_call: TRBV19

cdr3_nt: TGTGCCAGCAGGGGGGGGAATGGCTACACCTTC
cdr3_aa: CASRGGNGYTF
d_call: -
j_call: TRBJ1-2
clone_size: -
cdr3_length: 11
v_call: TRBV28

cdr3_nt: TGTGCCAGCAGTTCACACCACCGGGACAGGTTATACGAGCAGTACTTC
cdr3_aa: CASSSHHRDRLYEQYF
d_call: TRBD1
j_call: TRBJ2-7
clone_size: -
cdr3_length: 16
v_call: TRBV28

cdr3_nt: TGTGCCAGCAGCCTCCTCAGCACAGATACGCAGTATTTT
cdr3_aa: CASSLLSTDTQYF
d_call: -
j_call: TRBJ2-3
clone_size: -
cdr3_length: 13
v_call: TRBV11-2

cdr3_nt: TGTGCCAGCAGCGACGGACTAGCGGGGGGTGCCGGGTCCTACGAGCAGTACTTC
cdr3_aa: CASSDGLAGGAGSYEQYF
d_call: TRBD2
j_call: TRBJ2-7
clone_size: -
cdr3_length: 18
v_call: TRBV13

cdr3_nt: TGTGCCAGCAGTCCCACTTACAATGAGCAGTTCTTC
cdr3_aa: CASSPTYNEQFF
d_call: -
j_call: TRBJ2-1
clone_size: -
cdr3_length: 12
v_call: TRBV28

cdr3_nt: TGTGCCACCAGCGCCTGGGACACCCAAGAGACCCAGTACTTC
cdr3_aa: CATSAWDTQETQYF
d_call: -
j_call: TRBJ2-5
clone_size: few
cdr3_length: 14
v_call: TRBV15

cdr3_nt: TGTGCCACCGCAACAGGGGGCGATAATTCACCCCTCCACTTT
cdr3_aa: CATATGGDNSPLHF
d_call: TRBD1
j_call: TRBJ1-6
clone_size: -
cdr3_length: 14
v_call: TRBV10-3

cdr3_nt: TGCGCCAGCAGCCAAGTGAACAGGGTCGAAGGCTACACCTTC
cdr3_aa: CASSQVNRVEGYTF
d_call: -
j_call: TRBJ1-2
clone_size: -
cdr3_length: 14
v_call: TRBV4-3

cdr3_nt: TGCGCCAGCCACGAGGCTGAAGACACTGAAGCTTTCTTT
cdr3_aa: CASHEAEDTEAFF
d_call: -
j_call: TRBJ1-1
clone_size: -
cdr3_length: 13
v_call: TRBV23-1

cdr3_nt: TGTGCCATCAGTGACGAACCGCAGGGGAAAGGAACTGAAGCTTTCTTT
cdr3_aa: CAISDEPQGKGTEAFF
d_call: -
j_call: TRBJ1-1
clone_size: -
cdr3_length: 16
v_call: TRBV10-3

cdr3_nt: TGTGCCAGCAGCTCCTCGGGGGGGGTTCTCGCCGAGCAGTACTTC
cdr3_aa: CASSSSGGVLAEQYF
d_call: TRBD2
j_call: TRBJ2-7
clone_size: -
cdr3_length: 15
v_call: TRBV7-2

cdr3_nt: TGTGCCAGCAGCCGAACAGGAACAGATACGCAGTATTTT
cdr3_aa: CASSRTGTDTQYF
d_call: -
j_call: TRBJ2-3
clone_size: -
cdr3_length: 13
v_call: TRBV7-6

cdr3_nt: TGTGCCAGCAGACTCGGGACAGACACAGATACGCAGTATTTT
cdr3_aa: CASRLGTDTDTQYF
d_call: TRBD1
j_call: TRBJ2-3
clone_size: -
cdr3_length: 14
v_call: TRBV28

cdr3_nt: TGTGCCAGCCCAAGGGGGAACACCGGGGAGCTGTTTTTT
cdr3_aa: CASPRGNTGELFF
d_call: -
j_call: TRBJ2-2
clone_size: -
cdr3_length: 13
v_call: TRBV7-2

cdr3_nt: TGTGCCAGCAGGCCCCGGACAGGGTACGAGCAGTACTTC
cdr3_aa: CASRPRTGYEQYF
d_call: TRBD1
j_call: TRBJ2-7
clone_size: -
cdr3_length: 13
v_call: TRBV6-1

cdr3_nt: TGTGCCAGCAGCCCGGACAGTTTCGAAGCTTTCTTT
cdr3_aa: CASSPDSFEAFF
d_call: -
j_call: TRBJ1-1
clone_size: once
cdr3_length: 12
v_call: TRBV7-9

cdr3_nt: TGCGCCAGCAGCACCGGGACAGATGGGATAGACACCTTC
cdr3_aa: CASSTGTDGIDTF
d_call: TRBD1
j_call: TRBJ1-2
clone_size: few
cdr3_length: 13
v_call: TRBV5-1

cdr3_nt: TGTGCCAGCACCATTTCGGGGATTTGGACCACTGAAGCTTTCTTT
cdr3_aa: CASTISGIWTTEAFF
d_call: -
j_call: TRBJ1-1
clone_size: -
cdr3_length: 15
v_call: TRBV5-6

cdr3_nt: TGTGCTAGTGGTTTTCGGACAGCGAACACCGGGGAGCTGTTTTTT
cdr3_aa: CASGFRTANTGELFF
d_call: -
j_call: TRBJ2-2
clone_size: -
cdr3_length: 15
v_call: TRBV12-5

cdr3_nt: TGTGCCAGCAGCTCTCAAGGGGGAGAGACAGATACGCAGTATTTT
cdr3_aa: CASSSQGGETDTQYF
d_call: -
j_call: TRBJ2-3
clone_size: -
cdr3_length: 15
v_call: TRBV7-3

cdr3_nt: TGTGCCAGCAGTTTGGAGGGGCTCAACTATGGCTACACCTTC
cdr3_aa: CASSLEGLNYGYTF
d_call: -
j_call: TRBJ1-2
clone_size: -
cdr3_length: 14
v_call: TRBV6-5

cdr3_nt: TGTGCCAGCAGCTCCGGAGGGAGCAATCAGCCCCAGCATTTT
cdr3_aa: CASSSGGSNQPQHF
d_call: -
j_call: TRBJ1-5
clone_size: -
cdr3_length: 14
v_call: TRBV5-4

cdr3_nt: TGTGCCAGCAGCTTATATGGCCCATCCATGGGGGAGCTGTTTTTT
cdr3_aa: CASSLYGPSMGELFF
d_call: -
j_call: TRBJ2-2
clone_size: -
cdr3_length: 15
v_call: TRBV7-9

cdr3_nt: TGTGCTAGCAGCTTTCTCCGACCGGGACAGCCAACTAATGAAAAACTGTTTTTT
cdr3_aa: CASSFLRPGQPTNEKLFF
d_call: TRBD1
j_call: TRBJ1-4
clone_size: -
cdr3_length: 18
v_call: TRBV7-7

cdr3_nt: TGCGCCAGCAGCCTTCTTCACCGGGACAGCTACGAGCAGTACTTC
cdr3_aa: CASSLLHRDSYEQYF
d_call: TRBD1
j_call: TRBJ2-7
clone_size: -
cdr3_length: 15
v_call: TRBV5-1

cdr3_nt: TGCAGCGTTGGGGGCCCGAAACTACCGGGACAGGGGTGGGACGAGCAGTACTTC
cdr3_aa: CSVGGPKLPGQGWDEQYF
d_call: TRBD1
j_call: TRBJ2-7
clone_size: -
cdr3_length: 18
v_call: TRBV29-1

cdr3_nt: TGTGCCTGGAGTGTACAGGTTGTAGATACGCAGTATTTT
cdr3_aa: CAWSVQVVDTQYF
d_call: -
j_call: TRBJ2-3
clone_size: -
cdr3_length: 13
v_call: TRBV30

cdr3_nt: TGCGCCAGCAGCCAAGAACGACGGGAGACCTACGAGCAGTACTTC
cdr3_aa: CASSQERRETYEQYF
d_call: -
j_call: TRBJ2-7
clone_size: once
cdr3_length: 15
v_call: TRBV4-1

cdr3_nt: TGTGCCGGCTTGGTGGATTCACCCCTCCACTTT
cdr3_aa: CAGLVDSPLHF
d_call: -
j_call: TRBJ1-6
clone_size: -
cdr3_length: 11
v_call: TRBV6-5

cdr3_nt: TGTGCCACCGCGGGGAATTCCTACAATGAGCAGTTCTTC
cdr3_aa: CATAGNSYNEQFF
d_call: -
j_call: TRBJ2-1
clone_size: -
cdr3_length: 13
v_call: TRBV27

cdr3_nt: TGCAGCACGGCCACGGGAATATCAGATACGCAGTATTTT
cdr3_aa: CSTATGISDTQYF
d_call: -
j_call: TRBJ2-3
clone_size: -
cdr3_length: 13
v_call: TRBV29-1

cdr3_nt: TGTGCCAGCAGCTTAGTGGGGACACCTTCCTTC
cdr3_aa: CASSLVGTPSF
d_call: -
j_call: TRBJ2-7
clone_size: -
cdr3_length: 11
v_call: TRBV11-2

cdr3_nt: TGTGCCAGTAGTCTCCAGGGGAGTCAGCCCCAGCATTTT
cdr3_aa: CASSLQGSQPQHF
d_call: -
j_call: TRBJ1-5
clone_size: -
cdr3_length: 13
v_call: TRBV19

cdr3_nt: TGTGCCAGCTCACCACCTCAGACACTAGCCAAAAACATTCAGTACTTC
cdr3_aa: CASSPPQTLAKNIQYF
d_call: -
j_call: TRBJ2-4
clone_size: -
cdr3_length: 16
v_call: TRBV18

cdr3_nt: TGTGCCAGTAGTATCGGACAGGGGGCACAGCCCCAGCATTTT
cdr3_aa: CASSIGQGAQPQHF
d_call: TRBD1
j_call: TRBJ1-5
clone_size: many
cdr3_length: 14
v_call: TRBV19

cdr3_nt: TGTGCCATCACCCGGACAGGCGTAACAGATACGCAGTATTTT
cdr3_aa: CAITRTGVTDTQYF
d_call: TRBD1
j_call: TRBJ2-3
clone_size: -
cdr3_length: 14
v_call: TRBV10-3

cdr3_nt: TGCAGTGCTCGTTCGGGGTCTGAAGCTTTCTTT
cdr3_aa: CSARSGSEAFF
d_call: -
j_call: TRBJ1-1
clone_size: -
cdr3_length: 11
v_call: TRBV20-1

cdr3_nt: TGTGCCAGCAGCCCTCCGGGACAGATTTGGGCGCAGTTCTTC
cdr3_aa: CASSPPGQIWAQFF
d_call: TRBD1
j_call: TRBJ2-1
clone_size: few
cdr3_length: 14
v_call: TRBV27

cdr3_nt: TGTGCCAGCAGCGTGGGGGGATATCAGCCCCAGCATTTT
cdr3_aa: CASSVGGYQPQHF
d_call: -
j_call: TRBJ1-5
clone_size: -
cdr3_length: 13
v_call: TRBV11-2

cdr3_nt: TGTGCCAGCAGTTTCGTAGCGGGCACAGATACGCAGTATTTT
cdr3_aa: CASSFVAGTDTQYF
d_call: -
j_call: TRBJ2-3
clone_size: -
cdr3_length: 14
v_call: TRBV28

cdr3_nt: TGTGCCAGCAGTGGAGGCCTCCCGGGGCAGCCCCAGCATTTT
cdr3_aa: CASSGGLPGQPQHF
d_call: -
j_call: TRBJ1-5
clone_size: -
cdr3_length: 14
v_call: TRBV6-1